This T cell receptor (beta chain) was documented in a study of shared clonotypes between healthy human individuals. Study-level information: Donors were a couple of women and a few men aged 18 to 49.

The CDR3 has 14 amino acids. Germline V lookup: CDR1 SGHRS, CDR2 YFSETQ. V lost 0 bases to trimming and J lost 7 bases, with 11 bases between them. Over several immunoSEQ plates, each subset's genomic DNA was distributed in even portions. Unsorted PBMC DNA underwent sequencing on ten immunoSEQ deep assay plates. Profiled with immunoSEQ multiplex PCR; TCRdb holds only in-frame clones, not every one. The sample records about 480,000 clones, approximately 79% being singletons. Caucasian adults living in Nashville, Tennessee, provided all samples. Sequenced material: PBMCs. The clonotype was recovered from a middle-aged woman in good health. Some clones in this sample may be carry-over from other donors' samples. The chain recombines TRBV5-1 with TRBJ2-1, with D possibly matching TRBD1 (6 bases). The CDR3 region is CASSLVVGANEQFF. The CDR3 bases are TGCGCCAGCAGCTTGGTGGTGGGGGCAAATGAGCAGTTCTTC.